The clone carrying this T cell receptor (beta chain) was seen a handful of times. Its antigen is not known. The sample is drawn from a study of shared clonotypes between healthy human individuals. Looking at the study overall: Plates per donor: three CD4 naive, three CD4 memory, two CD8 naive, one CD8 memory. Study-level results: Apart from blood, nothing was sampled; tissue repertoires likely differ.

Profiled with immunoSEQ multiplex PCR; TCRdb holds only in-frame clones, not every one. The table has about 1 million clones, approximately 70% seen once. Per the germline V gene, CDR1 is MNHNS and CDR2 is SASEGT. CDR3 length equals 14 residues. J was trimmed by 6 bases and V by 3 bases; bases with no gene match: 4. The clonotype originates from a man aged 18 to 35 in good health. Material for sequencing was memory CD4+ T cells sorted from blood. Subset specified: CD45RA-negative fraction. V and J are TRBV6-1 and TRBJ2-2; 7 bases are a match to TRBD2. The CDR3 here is CASSESGGAGELFF. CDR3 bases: TGTGCCAGCAGTGAGTCGGGAGGTGCCGGGGAGCTGTTTTTT.